Presented here are 16 T cell receptor beta chains from one specimen sequenced in a study of T cell changes during pregnancy in multiple sclerosis. Data came from immunoSEQ multiplex PCR; TCRdb stores just in-frame clones and leaves some out. This table holds tens of thousands of clones, around nine tenths found once. The source material was peripheral blood, sampled in the second trimester of pregnancy. The receptors were sampled from a female donor in good health, enrolled as a control in a pregnancy study.

V is TRBV5-8 and J is TRBJ2-4; 11 positions agree with TRBD1. This CDR3 contains 18 residues. Unmatched junction bases numbered 10, after V lost 5 bases and J lost 0 bases. Germline V gene lookup returns CDR1 SGHTS and CDR2 YDEGEE. The chain's CDR3 is CASRQGQGASRAKNIQYF. The CDR3 bases are TGTGCCAGCAGACAAGGACAGGGGGCTTCCCGAGCCAAAAACATTCAGTACTTC.

J is TRBJ1-2 and V is TRBV5-6, with D perhaps TRBD1 (5 bases). The length of the CDR3 is 16 residues. Germline values: CDR1 SGHDT, CDR2 YYEEEE. The V and J ends lost 0 bases and 2 bases respectively, with 14 bases between them. The DNA of the CDR3 is TGTGCCAGCAGCTTGGGGGGCCGGGGAGGAAACTATGGCTACACCTTC. It yields the protein CASSLGGRGGNYGYTF.

This clone was observed a single time. The DNA of the CDR3 is TGTGCCACCAGCAGAGCAATGGAGACAGTTATGAACACTGAAGCTTTCTTT. Its translation: CATSRAMETVMNTEAFF. This chain uses TRBV15 with TRBJ1-1, with a weak D call TRBD1 (5 bases). Germline V gives CDR1 LNHNV, CDR2 YYDKDF (reference sequence). This CDR3 comprises 17 residues. The V and J ends lost 1 base and 0 bases respectively, with 15 bases between them.

This clone appeared a single time. This chain joins TRBV7-2 and TRBJ1-1; D unresolved. This CDR3 has 13 amino acids. Trimming shortened V by 2 bases and J by 1 base, and 5 bases separated the two germline ends. Germline CDR1 and CDR2: SGHTA and FQGNSA. The CDR3 protein is CASSLSGNTEAFF. In DNA form, the CDR3 reads TGTGCCAGCAGCTTATCAGGGAACACTGAAGCTTTCTTT.

This clone appeared a single time. This chain connects TRBV4-3 to TRBJ1-2, with a weak D call TRBD1 (6 bases). The CDR3 length is 15 residues. V lost 0 bases to trimming and J lost 5 bases, with 13 bases between them. Germline CDR1 reads LGHNA; CDR2 reads YSLEER. CDR3 nucleotide sequence: TGCGCCAGCAGCCAAGAAACGGACAGTCTATATGGCTACACCTTC. Translated, it gives CASSQETDSLYGYTF.

The J gene is TRBJ2-4, the V gene TRBV6-1, with TRBD2 as a possible D gene (5 bases). Germline V CDR1 and CDR2: MNHNS, SASEGT. V lost 2 bases, J lost 0 bases, and 11 bases lay in between. The CDR3 is 16 amino acids. CDR3 loop: CASSERHGVAKNIQYF. The CDR3 DNA is TGTGCCAGCAGTGAACGGCACGGGGTAGCCAAAAACATTCAGTACTTC.

The sample holds one count of this clone. This sequence joins TRBV5-1 and TRBJ2-1, with 7 positions matching TRBD2. V dropped 7 bases and J dropped 0; count of bases not matched to a gene: 7. The CDR3 covers 15 residues. Germline-derived CDR1 and CDR2 are SGHRS and YFSETQ. CDR3 sequence (DNA): TGCGCCAGCGCAGGTCCGGGGGGCTCCTACAATGAGCAGTTCTTC. Translating it yields CASAGPGGSYNEQFF.

This chain uses TRBV4-1 with TRBJ1-1; weak D call: TRBD1 (6 bases). Germline V gene sequence: CDR1 MGHRA, CDR2 YSYEKL. Trimming removed 1 base at V and 4 bases at J, with 10 bases between. The CDR3 has 14 amino acids. CDR3 in amino acids: CASSQVRGSTEAFF. The CDR3 coding sequence is TGCGCCAGCAGCCAAGTCAGGGGTTCCACTGAAGCTTTCTTT.

The V and J genes are TRBV7-2 and TRBJ2-7; 7 nucleotides agree with TRBD1. V was pared by 6 bases and J by 5 bases, with 13 bases of the junction left unmatched. Germline V gives CDR1 SGHTA, CDR2 FQGNSA. This CDR3 has 15 residues. This CDR3 is CASSLTRQGKDEQYF. In DNA, the CDR3 is TGTGCCAGCAGTTTGACAAGACAGGGCAAAGACGAGCAGTACTTC.

This clone appeared once. The chain uses TRBV5-1 and TRBJ2-5; D is undetermined. In germline, CDR1 is SGHRS, CDR2 YFSETQ. CDR3 length equals 14 residues. Trimming took 0 bases from V and 2 from J, leaving 8 bases between them. The CDR3: CASSLGGRQETQYF. Written as DNA, the CDR3 is TGCGCCAGCAGCTTGGGTGGCAGACAAGAGACCCAGTACTTC. Supplemented by reference TRBV5-1 and TRBJ2-5, the full variable domain reads KAGVTQTPRYLIKTRGQQVTLSCSPISGHRSVSWYQQTPGQGLQFLFEYFSETQRNKGNFPGRFSGRQFSNSRSEMNVSTLELGDSALYLCASSLGGRQETQYFGPGTRLLVL.

This clone was counted once. CDR3 loop: CASRDSGGDPYGYTF. The CDR3 nucleotides are TGTGCCAGCAGAGACTCAGGGGGCGATCCCTATGGCTACACCTTC. The chain employs TRBV6-5 and TRBJ1-2, with 8 bases fitting TRBD1. The V segment lost 6 bases and the J segment 4 bases; nucleotides outside the gene matches: 10. CDR1 is MNHEY, CDR2 SVGAGI, per germline. This CDR3 contains 15 residues.

V and J are TRBV14 and TRBJ2-5; 13 bases agree with TRBD2. The CDR3 sequence is 16 residues long. The germline CDR1 and CDR2 sequences are SGHDN and FVKESK. After removal of 2 bases from V and 5 bases from J, the junction contained 5 bases not matched to a gene. CDR3 nucleotide sequence: TGTGCCAGCAGCCAATACGGACTAGCGGGGGTGGAGACCCAGTACTTC. This encodes CASSQYGLAGVETQYF.

The J gene is TRBJ1-1, the V gene TRBV30, with no clear D. Germline loops: CDR1 GTSNPN, CDR2 SVGIG (reference sequence). Between the trimmed V and J ends, which lost 2 bases and 5 bases, there was a span of 15 bases. CDR3 length: 14 residues. This CDR3 reads CAWSLGPGRTEAFF. CDR3 sequence (DNA): TGTGCCTGGAGTCTGGGCCCCGGGAGAACTGAAGCTTTCTTT.

The chain recombines TRBV6-1 with TRBJ2-7; 12 bases are a match to TRBD1. The V gene's germline CDR1 is MNHNS and CDR2 SASEGT. The CDR3 sequence is 14 residues long. Trimming at V came to 11 bases and at J to 6 bases, leaving 11 bases not matched to a gene. The CDR3 reads CAGGGTGGAFEQYF. The CDR3 DNA reads TGTGCCGGTGGTGGGACAGGGGGCGCGTTCGAGCAGTACTTC.

This sequence joins TRBV9 and TRBJ1-2, with D maybe TRBD1 (5 bases). V lost 4 bases to trimming and J lost 0 bases, with 10 bases between them. This CDR3 is 14 amino acids long. The germline CDR1 and CDR2 sequences are SGDLS and YYNGEE. The CDR3 DNA is TGTGCCAGCAGCCTGGACACGGCTAACTATGGCTACACCTTC. Protein: CASSLDTANYGYTF.

The V gene is TRBV9, the J gene TRBJ2-2, with D perhaps matching TRBD2 (5 bases). Trimming took off 0 bases at V and 4 bases at J, with 10 bases between the two ends. This CDR3 comprises 15 residues. CDR1 SGDLS and CDR2 YYNGEE come from the germline V gene. The CDR3 DNA follows: TGTGCCAGCAGCGTAGCGGATAGCGCCACCGGGGAGCTGTTTTTT. Protein sequence: CASSVADSATGELFF.